The clone carrying this T cell receptor (beta chain) was found once. An end of the junction differs from the germline gene, which may be a read error. This entry comes from a study of T cells in Graves' hyperthyroidism and ophthalmopathy. Researchers amplified the TCR beta CDR3 regions from RNA transcripts. In the first-round RT-PCR of the TCR CDR3, the HTBI primer set was used. Via MiXCR, TCRdb re-called the multiplex PCR reads, giving one row per CDR3 protein. The sample carries more than 350,000 distinct CDR3 sequences, 13% to 15% recorded once. CDR1 is SGHRS, CDR2 YFSETQ, per germline. This CDR3 region has 15 residues.

The sample taken for sequencing was blood. This clonotype originated in a woman in her sixties or seventies with Graves' ophthalmopathy. The chain links TRBV5-1 to TRBJ2-3; 7 nucleotides agree with TRBD2. Here the CDR3 DNA reads TGCGCCAGCAGCTTAGCGGGACGCGGCACAGATACGAAGTATTTT. Translation: CASSLAGRGTDTKYF.